These 23 T cell receptor beta chains were all obtained from the same sample, sequenced in a study of identifying expanded T cells in peripheral blood. The table came from immunoSEQ multiplex PCR; TCRdb's copy has only in-frame clones and leaves some out. The sample records around 100,000 clones, approximately 90% being singletons. Source material: blood. These receptors all come from a person aged 18 to 75 in good health.

The gene calls are TRBV9 and TRBJ2-7; 7 nucleotides line up with TRBD1. Trimming removed 0 bases from V and 4 bases from J; junction bases left unmatched: 7. Germline-derived CDR1 and CDR2 are SGDLS and YYNGEE. The CDR3 is made up of 15 amino acids. CDR3 region: CASSVAPGQQYEQYF. CDR3 coding DNA: TGTGCCAGCAGCGTAGCTCCGGGACAGCAATACGAGCAGTACTTC. Full variable domain (remainder filled in from reference TRBV9 and TRBJ2-7): DSGVTQTPKHLITATGQRVTLRCSPRSGDLSVYWYQQSLDQGLQFLIQYYNGEERAKGNILERFSAQQFPDLHSELNLSSLELGDSALYFCASSVAPGQQYEQYFGPGTRLTVT.

The rearrangement links TRBV18 to TRBJ2-7; D may be TRBD1 (5 bases). The ends were cut back, 6 bases at V and 3 bases at J, with 9 bases in the middle. Per germline, CDR1 KGHSH and CDR2 LQKENI. The CDR3 extends over 12 amino acids. The CDR3 spells CASSPDSYEQYF. In DNA form, the CDR3 reads TGTGCCAGCTCCCCAGACAGCTACGAGCAGTACTTC.

The V gene is TRBV6-5, the J gene TRBJ1-2, with D perhaps matching TRBD1 (5 bases). This CDR3 contains 15 residues. The ends were cut back, 0 bases at V and 4 bases at J, with 12 bases in the middle. Per the germline V gene, CDR1 is MNHEY and CDR2 is SVGAGI. This CDR3 is CASSYSVGGAYGYTF. CDR3 coding DNA: TGTGCCAGCAGTTACTCGGTTGGAGGGGCCTATGGCTACACCTTC.

CDR3 nucleotide sequence: TGTGCCAGCAGCTTAGAAGGGGACGGTCGGGGGGAGCTGTTTTTT. Protein sequence: CASSLEGDGRGELFF. The chain is built from TRBV11-1 and TRBJ2-2; TRBD1 or TRBD2 may be the D gene (5 bases each). This CDR3 spans 15 amino acids. Germline-derived CDR1 and CDR2 are SGHAT and FQDESV (reference sequence). V was trimmed by 1 base and J by 8 bases, leaving 14 bases between them.

This clone appeared a single time. This sequence joins TRBV6-5 and TRBJ2-2, with TRBD2 as a possible D gene (6 bases). The CDR3 extends over 15 amino acids. Germline CDR1 and CDR2: MNHEY and SVGAGI. Trimming shortened V by 5 bases and J by 2 bases, and 12 bases separated the two germline ends. The CDR3 DNA sequence: TGTGCCAGCAGTCCGACCGGGACTAACACCGGGGAGCTGTTTTTT. Its protein is CASSPTGTNTGELFF.

As concerns this clone: This may be a read error: a much more frequent sequence differs by one nucleotide. The J gene is TRBJ1-2, the V gene TRBV25-1; perhaps TRBD1 as D (5 bases). CDR1 and CDR2 (germline): MGHDK, SYGVNS. V gave up 6 bases and J gave up 8 bases, with 16 bases separating them. This CDR3 has 13 amino acids. CDR3 DNA sequence: TGTGCCAGCAGCTTTGGACACCATGAAGGCTACACCTTC. It translates to CASSFGHHEGYTF.

The chain employs TRBV2 and TRBJ2-7; 13 bases map to TRBD2. This CDR3 has 15 residues. Per germline, CDR1 SNHLY and CDR2 FYNNEI. The V segment lost 7 bases and the J segment 3 bases; nucleotides outside the gene matches: 6. CDR3 nucleotide sequence: TGTGCCAGCAAGAGCGGGACTAGCGGGATCTACGAGCAGTACTTC. This translates into CASKSGTSGIYEQYF.

CDR3 sequence reads: CASTLRRPGNNEQFF. The CDR3 DNA sequence: TGCGCCAGCACACTACGGAGGCCGGGGAACAATGAGCAGTTCTTC. The chain joins TRBV5-1 to TRBJ2-1; tentatively, D is TRBD2 (5 bases). Germline V CDR1 and CDR2: SGHRS, YFSETQ. The CDR3 has 15 amino acids. Between the trimmed V and J ends, which lost 6 bases and 5 bases, there was a span of 18 bases.

The chain recombines TRBV5-4 with TRBJ1-2, with D unclear. The germline gives CDR1 SGHNT, CDR2 YYREEE (reference sequence). The CDR3 is 13 residues long. Trimming took off 0 bases at V and 8 bases at J, with 11 bases between the two ends. The CDR3 DNA sequence: TGTGCCAGCAGCTTGGCCAACAAGGACGGCTACACCTTC. This sequence encodes CASSLANKDGYTF.

This chain links TRBV6-1 with TRBJ1-2; unclear D gene. Germline loops: CDR1 MNHNS, CDR2 SASEGT. CDR3 length: 13 amino acids. V gave up 3 bases and J gave up 8 bases, with 13 bases separating them. CDR3 sequence reads: CASSEHRDLGYTF. CDR3 nucleotides: TGTGCCAGCAGTGAGCATAGGGATTTGGGCTACACCTTC.

The rearrangement links TRBV18 to TRBJ1-5; 7 positions match TRBD1. Germline V gene sequence: CDR1 KGHSH, CDR2 LQKENI. The length of the CDR3 is 15 residues. V lost 4 bases, J lost 3 bases, and 6 bases stayed unmatched. The chain's CDR3 is CASSRDSGTNQPQHF. The DNA of the CDR3 is TGTGCCAGCTCACGGGACAGTGGGACCAATCAGCCCCAGCATTTT.

The chain has TRBV7-2 and TRBJ2-5, with D perhaps TRBD2 (5 bases). The CDR3 is made up of 13 amino acids. Germline CDR1 SGHTA, CDR2 FQGNSA. Trimming cost V 2 bases and J 5 bases, with 9 bases left between them. The CDR3 DNA follows: TGTGCCAGCAGCTTACCTAGCATGGAGACCCAGTACTTC. It encodes CASSLPSMETQYF.

In this sample, this clone turned up once. The chain is built from TRBV29-1 and TRBJ1-2, with 7 bases fitting TRBD1. The trim removed 6 bases at V and 2 bases at J, leaving 9 bases unmatched. The germline V gene encodes CDR1 SQVTM and CDR2 ANQGSEA. This CDR3 has 14 residues. The CDR3 loop is CSVQGEAKNYGYTF. Here the CDR3 DNA reads TGCAGCGTCCAGGGGGAGGCCAAGAACTATGGCTACACCTTC.

V usage is TRBV5-1 and J usage is TRBJ1-3, with D possibly being TRBD1 (5 bases). V lost 4 bases, J lost 0 bases, and 14 bases lay in between. The CDR3 covers 16 residues. Per germline, CDR1 SGHRS and CDR2 YFSETQ. The CDR3 sequence: CASSPKGAGSGNTIYF. In DNA form, the CDR3 reads TGCGCCAGCAGCCCTAAAGGGGCAGGCTCTGGAAACACCATATATTTT.

The chain uses TRBV6-8 and TRBJ2-1, with D unresolved. Trimming took off 11 bases at V and 6 bases at J, with 14 bases between the two ends. The CDR3 loop spans 12 amino acids. From germline, CDR1 is MNHGY and CDR2 SAAAGT. This CDR3 is CAGSKRRNEQFF. The CDR3 region has the DNA TGTGCCGGGTCGAAGCGCCGCAATGAGCAGTTCTTC.

This clone has just a few counts. This chain's CDR3 is CASSLDWTEDGYTF. CDR3 nucleotides: TGTGCCAGCAGCTTAGATTGGACAGAGGATGGCTACACCTTC. V and J are TRBV7-9 and TRBJ1-2, with a weak D call TRBD1 (6 bases). The length of the CDR3 is 14 residues. Trimming removed 1 base from V and 6 bases from J, with 12 bases in between. CDR1 and CDR2 (germline): SEHNR, FQNEAQ (reference sequence).

The V gene is TRBV18, the J gene TRBJ1-5; a weak D match, TRBD1 (5 bases). Germline V CDR1 and CDR2: KGHSH, LQKENI. The CDR3 contains 17 residues. V lost 5 bases to trimming and J lost 1 base, with 18 bases between them. The CDR3 region has the DNA TGTGCCAGCTCAACGGGGCCAAGGTCAGGGAGCAATCAGCCCCAGCATTTT. It translates to CASSTGPRSGSNQPQHF. Using reference TRBV18 and TRBJ1-5 for the parts outside the CDR3, the full variable domain is NAGVMQNPRHLVRRRGQEARLRCSPMKGHSHVYWYRQLPEEGLKFMVYLQKENIIDESGMPKERFSAEFPKEGPSILRIQQVVRGDSAAYFCASSTGPRSGSNQPQHFGDGTRLSIL.

The chain combines TRBV20-1 with TRBJ2-7; possible D gene TRBD1, 6 bases. This CDR3 is 11 amino acids long. Germline lookup yields CDR1 DFQATT and CDR2 SNEGSKA (reference sequence). Between the trimmed V and J ends, which lost 5 bases and 2 bases, there was a span of 7 bases. The CDR3 nucleotides are TGCAGTGCTGGACAGACCTACGAGCAGTACTTC. Its translation is CSAGQTYEQYF.

The V gene is TRBV5-1, the J gene TRBJ2-5; possibly TRBD2 for D (5 bases). Trimming removed 0 bases at V and 5 bases at J, with 11 bases between. CDR1 and CDR2 (germline): SGHRS, YFSETQ. The CDR3 sequence is 14 residues long. The CDR3 protein is CASSLGGSDETQYF. The CDR3 coding sequence is TGCGCCAGCAGCTTGGGTGGGAGTGACGAGACCCAGTACTTC.

The rearrangement joins TRBV6-1 to TRBJ2-7; no reliable D call. Trimming removed 0 bases at V and 4 bases at J, with 7 bases between. This CDR3 spans 13 amino acids. Per the germline V gene, CDR1 is MNHNS and CDR2 is SASEGT. The CDR3 is CASSEAGEYEQYF. In DNA form, the CDR3 reads TGTGCCAGCAGTGAAGCTGGCGAATACGAGCAGTACTTC.

This rearrangement joins TRBV2 to TRBJ2-5, with D possibly TRBD1 on 6 matching bases. The CDR3 sequence is 15 residues long. Germline V gene data show CDR1 as SNHLY and CDR2 as FYNNEI. The V and J ends lost 5 bases and 2 bases respectively, with 15 bases between them. The CDR3 DNA follows: TGTGCCAGCAGTCGGACAGTGGTTCCACAAGAGACCCAGTACTTC. The encoded protein is CASSRTVVPQETQYF.

The chain combines TRBV9 with TRBJ2-7; the match to TRBD1 covers 9 bases. J lost 6 bases, V lost 4 bases, and 11 bases had no gene match. Germline lookup yields CDR1 SGDLS and CDR2 YYNGEE. The CDR3 covers 15 residues. This CDR3 is CASSNTGGLGSEQYF. Here the CDR3 DNA reads TGTGCCAGCAGCAACACAGGGGGCCTAGGCAGCGAGCAGTACTTC.

This chain joins TRBV6-5 and TRBJ2-3; D call uncertain. Trimming shortened V by 5 bases and J by 5 bases, and 11 bases separated the two germline ends. CDR1 is MNHEY, CDR2 SVGAGI, per germline. This CDR3 is built from 13 residues. CDR3 in DNA: TGTGCCAGCAGTCCTGTTCTTAGAGATACGCAGTATTTT. It encodes CASSPVLRDTQYF.